The T cell receptor beta chain described here comes from a study of T-cell memory formation after mild COVID-19. Study-wide points: Contracting clones from day 15 to 85 had balanced CD4/CD8; later expanders favoured CD4+.

This clonotype occurred a few times. Its target is unknown. Using its own MiXCR run on the 5' RACE reads, TCRdb lists one record per CDR3 protein. Of 280,000 or so distinct CDR3 sequences in the sample, approximately 7.6% were seen once. CDR3 length: 13 amino acids. Trimming cost V 6 bases and J 8 bases, with 16 bases left between them. The germline V gene encodes CDR1 MNHEY and CDR2 SVGAGI. The sequence was obtained from a man between 18 and 29 years old who had mild COVID-19 (a few samples of this study predate the infection). Cell type and time point are not known. The genes are TRBV6-5 and TRBJ1-2; D is possibly TRBD1 (5 bases). The specimen was PBMCs or a T cell subset sorted from them (not recorded which). CDR3 loop: CASRRGGAGGYTF. In nucleotides, the CDR3 is TGTGCCAGCAGACGGGGGGGTGCTGGGGGCTACACCTTC.